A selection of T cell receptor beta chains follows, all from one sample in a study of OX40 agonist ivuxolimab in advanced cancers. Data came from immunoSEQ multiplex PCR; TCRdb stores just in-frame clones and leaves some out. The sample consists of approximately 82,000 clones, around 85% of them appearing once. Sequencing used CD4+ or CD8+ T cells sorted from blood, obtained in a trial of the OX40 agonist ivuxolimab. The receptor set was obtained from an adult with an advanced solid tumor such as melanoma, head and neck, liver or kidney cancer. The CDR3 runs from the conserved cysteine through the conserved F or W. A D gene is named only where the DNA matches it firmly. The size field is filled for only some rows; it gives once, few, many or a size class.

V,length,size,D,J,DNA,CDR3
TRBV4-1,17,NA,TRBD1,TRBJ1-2,TGCGCCAGCAGCCAAGACCCGCGGCAGGGGGTGGTAGCTGGCTACACCTTC,CASSQDPRQGVVAGYTF
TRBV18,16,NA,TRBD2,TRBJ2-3,TGTGCCAGCTCACCGACTAGCGGGGACCCAACAGATACGCAGTATTTT,CASSPTSGDPTDTQYF
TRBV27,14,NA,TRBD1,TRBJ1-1,TGTGCCAGCAGTTTCACAGGGGTATGGACTGAAGCTTTCTTT,CASSFTGVWTEAFF
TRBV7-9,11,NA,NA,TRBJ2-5,TGTGCCAGCGCTAACCAAGAGACCCAGTACTTC,CASANQETQYF
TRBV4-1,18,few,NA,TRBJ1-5,TGCGCCAGCAGCTATTTCTCTTTCAGGAAGAATAGCAATCAGCCCCAGCATTTT,CASSYFSFRKNSNQPQHF
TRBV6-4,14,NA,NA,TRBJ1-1,TGTGCCAGCAGTGTAGAGATGGGGGGGGCTGAAGCTTTCTTT,CASSVEMGGAEAFF
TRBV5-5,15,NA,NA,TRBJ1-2,TGTGCCAGCAGCTCTGCCGGGCAGCCCGCGAATGGCTACACCTTC,CASSSAGQPANGYTF
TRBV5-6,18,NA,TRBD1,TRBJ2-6,TGTGCCAGCAGCTTGGCCGGGACAGGGGGTACTGGGGCCAACGTCCTGACTTTC,CASSLAGTGGTGANVLTF
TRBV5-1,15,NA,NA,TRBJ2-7,TGCGCCAGCAGCACCTATGGCGGGGGCAGTTACGAGCAGTACTTC,CASSTYGGGSYEQYF
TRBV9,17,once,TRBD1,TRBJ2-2,TGTGCCAGCAGCGCCGGGACAGGGGCCTTGAACACCGGGGAGCTGTTTTTT,CASSAGTGALNTGELFF
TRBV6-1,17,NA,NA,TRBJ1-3,TGTGCCAGCAGTGAAGTGTTTGGTTCTGGGGTAGCAAACACCATATATTTT,CASSEVFGSGVANTIYF
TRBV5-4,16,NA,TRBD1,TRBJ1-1,TGTGCCAGCAGCTCAGGACAGGGGGCGAGGGTCACTGAAGCTTTCTTT,CASSSGQGARVTEAFF
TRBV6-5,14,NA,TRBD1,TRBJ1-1,TGTGCCAGCAGCCACCACCCAGGGGGCACTGAAGCTTTCTTT,CASSHHPGGTEAFF
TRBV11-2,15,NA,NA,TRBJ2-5,TGTGCCAGCAGCTTAGGGGGGGGACATTCGGAGACCCAGTACTTC,CASSLGGGHSETQYF
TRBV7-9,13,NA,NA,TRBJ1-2,TGTGCCAGCAGCTTAGCGGAGGGCTCTGGCTACACCTTC,CASSLAEGSGYTF
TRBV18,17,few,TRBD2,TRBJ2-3,TGTGCCAGCTCACCACCCCGGGGGGATGGTGGCACAGATACGCAGTATTTT,CASSPPRGDGGTDTQYF
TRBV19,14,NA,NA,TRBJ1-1,TGTGCCAGTAGTATAGCCGACAGAAACACTGAAGCTTTCTTT,CASSIADRNTEAFF
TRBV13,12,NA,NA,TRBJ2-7,TGTGCCAGCAGCTTCGGTGGACGTGGGGTGAACTTC,CASSFGGRGVNF
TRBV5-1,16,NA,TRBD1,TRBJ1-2,TGCGCCAGCAGCCCGGGACAGGGGGGGGCTAACTATGGCTACACCTTC,CASSPGQGGANYGYTF
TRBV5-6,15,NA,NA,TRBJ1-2,TGTGCCAGCAGCCCTACCCGCCGGGGGAGGCATGGCTACACCTTC,CASSPTRRGRHGYTF
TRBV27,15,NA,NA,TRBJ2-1,TGTGCCAGCAGTTTAGCGGGGACCTATAATATGGAGCAGTTCTTC,CASSLAGTYNMEQFF
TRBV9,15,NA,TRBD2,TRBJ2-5,TGTGCCAGCTCACCCTCGGGAGGGGGTGAAGAGACCCAGTACTTC,CASSPSGGGEETQYF
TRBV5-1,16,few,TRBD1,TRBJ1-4,TGCGCCAGCAGCTCATCTGACAGGGGGCAAGGGGAAAAACTGTTTTTT,CASSSSDRGQGEKLFF
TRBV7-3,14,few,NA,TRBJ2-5,TGTGCCAGCAGCTTAAACAGGGCGTCGGAGACCCAGTACTTC,CASSLNRASETQYF
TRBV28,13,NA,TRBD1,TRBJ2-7,TGTGCCAGCAGTTTTATAGACAGGGACGAGCAGTACTTC,CASSFIDRDEQYF
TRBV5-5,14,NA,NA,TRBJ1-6,TGTGCCAGCAGCTTGGCAAGCCTAAATTCACCCCTCCACTTT,CASSLASLNSPLHF
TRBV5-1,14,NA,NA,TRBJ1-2,TGCGCCAGCAGCTTGGATCAGGGAAGCTATGGCTACACCTTC,CASSLDQGSYGYTF
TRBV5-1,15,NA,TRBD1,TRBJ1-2,TGCGCCAGCAGCACGGACGGGACAGGCCTTACGGGCTACACCTTC,CASSTDGTGLTGYTF
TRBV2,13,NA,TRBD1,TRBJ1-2,TGTGCCAGCAGGCGGACAGGGGACTATGGCTACACCTTC,CASRRTGDYGYTF
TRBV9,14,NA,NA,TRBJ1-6,TGTGCCAGCAGCGCAGGACCGTTTAATTCACCCCTCCACTTT,CASSAGPFNSPLHF
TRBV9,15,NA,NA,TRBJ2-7,TGTGCCAGCAGCGTAGGGCAGCTACCCACCTACGAGCAGTACTTC,CASSVGQLPTYEQYF
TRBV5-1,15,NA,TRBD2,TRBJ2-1,TGCGCCAGCAGATCCCGGGCGGGGGACTACAATGAGCAGTTCTTC,CASRSRAGDYNEQFF
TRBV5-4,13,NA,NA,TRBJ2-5,TGTGCCAGCAGCACGGACACCCAAGAGACCCAGTACTTC,CASSTDTQETQYF
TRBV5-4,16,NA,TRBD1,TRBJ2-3,TGTGCCAGCAGCTTGGGAGACAGGGGAGGCACAGATACGCAGTATTTT,CASSLGDRGGTDTQYF
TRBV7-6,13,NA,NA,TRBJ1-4,TGTGCCAGCAGCCAGACGAATGGGGAAAAACTGTTTTTT,CASSQTNGEKLFF
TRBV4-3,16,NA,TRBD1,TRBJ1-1,TGCGCCAGCAGCCAAGGACAGGGGGCCCCTCGCACTGAAGCTTTCTTT,CASSQGQGAPRTEAFF
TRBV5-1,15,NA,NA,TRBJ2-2,TGCGCCAGCAGCTCAGACTGGACGAACACCGGGGAGCTGTTTTTT,CASSSDWTNTGELFF
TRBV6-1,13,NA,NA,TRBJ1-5,TGTGCCAGCAGTGTGGAAGGGTATCAGCCCCAGCATTTT,CASSVEGYQPQHF
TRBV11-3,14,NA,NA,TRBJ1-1,TGTGCCAGCAGCTTAGAGGGGGAGGGCACTGAAGCTTTCTTT,CASSLEGEGTEAFF
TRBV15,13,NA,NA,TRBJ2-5,TGTGCCACCAGCAGAGATCGGGAGGAGACCCAGTACTTC,CATSRDREETQYF
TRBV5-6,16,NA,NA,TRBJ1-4,TGTGCCAGCAGCTTGAAGGGGCTGGTACTTAAAGAAAAACTGTTTTTT,CASSLKGLVLKEKLFF
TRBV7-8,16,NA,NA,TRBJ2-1,TGTGCCAGCAGCCCCATAGGGGACCCACCTTTCAATGAGCAGTTCTTC,CASSPIGDPPFNEQFF
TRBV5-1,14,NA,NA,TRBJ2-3,TGCGCCAGCAGCTTGGCAGGGTTCGGAGATACGCAGTATTTT,CASSLAGFGDTQYF
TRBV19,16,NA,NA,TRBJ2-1,TGTGCCAGTAGTGACCTGGGGCATGGCTCCTACAATGAGCAGTTCTTC,CASSDLGHGSYNEQFF
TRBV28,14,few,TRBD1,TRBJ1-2,TGTGCCAGTTATTCACACAGGGGTACGCGGGGCTACACCTTC,CASYSHRGTRGYTF
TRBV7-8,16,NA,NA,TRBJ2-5,TGTGCCAGCAGCTTAGAGGGTCAGGGATATCGAGAGACCCAGTACTTC,CASSLEGQGYRETQYF